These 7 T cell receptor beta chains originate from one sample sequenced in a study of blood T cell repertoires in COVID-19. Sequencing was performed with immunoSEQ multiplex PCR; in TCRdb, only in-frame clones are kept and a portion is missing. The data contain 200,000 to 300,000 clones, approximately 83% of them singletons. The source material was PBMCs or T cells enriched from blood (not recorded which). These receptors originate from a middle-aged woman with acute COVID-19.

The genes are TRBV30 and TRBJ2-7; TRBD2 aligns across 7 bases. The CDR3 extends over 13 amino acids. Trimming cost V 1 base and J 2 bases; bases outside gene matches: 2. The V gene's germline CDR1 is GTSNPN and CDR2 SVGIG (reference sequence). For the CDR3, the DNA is TGTGCCTGGAGTGCGGGAGGTCCCTACGAGCAGTACTTC. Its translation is CAWSAGGPYEQYF.

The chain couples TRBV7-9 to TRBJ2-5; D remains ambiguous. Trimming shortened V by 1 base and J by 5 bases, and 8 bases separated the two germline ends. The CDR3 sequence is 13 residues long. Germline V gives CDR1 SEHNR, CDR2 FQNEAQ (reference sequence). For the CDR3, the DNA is TGTGCCAGCAGCTTAGTGGCCTCCGAGACCCAGTACTTC. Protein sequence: CASSLVASETQYF.

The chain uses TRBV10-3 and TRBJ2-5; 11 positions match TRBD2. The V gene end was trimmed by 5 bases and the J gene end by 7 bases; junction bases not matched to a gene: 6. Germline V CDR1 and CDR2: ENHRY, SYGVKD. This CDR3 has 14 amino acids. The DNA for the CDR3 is TGTGCCATCAGTCTAGCGGGAGGAGAGGGGACCCAGTACTTC. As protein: CAISLAGGEGTQYF.

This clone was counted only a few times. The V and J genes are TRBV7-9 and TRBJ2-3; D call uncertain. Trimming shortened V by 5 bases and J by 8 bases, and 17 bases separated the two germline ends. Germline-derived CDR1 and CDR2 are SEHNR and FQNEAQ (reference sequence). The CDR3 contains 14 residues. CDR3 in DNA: TGTGCCAGCAGCCCCGGGTTGCCGGTCGTTACGCAGTATTTT. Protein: CASSPGLPVVTQYF.

CDR3 DNA sequence: TGTGCCAGCAGTGATAGGACTAAGACTCCCTACAATGAGCAGTTCTTC. This sequence encodes CASSDRTKTPYNEQFF. The chain uses TRBV6-1 and TRBJ2-1, with a tentative D call TRBD2 (6 bases). The V end was cut by 3 bases, the J end by 2 bases, with 14 bases between. Germline CDR1 MNHNS, CDR2 SASEGT. The CDR3 sequence is 16 residues long.

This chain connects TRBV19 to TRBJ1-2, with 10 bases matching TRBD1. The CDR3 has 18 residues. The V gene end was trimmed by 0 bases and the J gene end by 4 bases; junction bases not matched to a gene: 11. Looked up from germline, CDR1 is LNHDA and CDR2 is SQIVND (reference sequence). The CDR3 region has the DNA TGTGCCAGTAGTATAGATAAGGTTAACAGGGACAGGGGCTATGGCTACACCTTC. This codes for CASSIDKVNRDRGYGYTF. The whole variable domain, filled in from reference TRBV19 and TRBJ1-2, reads DGGITQSPKYLFRKEGQNVTLSCEQNLNHDAMYWYRQDPGQGLRLIYYSQIVNDFQKGDIAEGYSVSREKKESFPLTVTSAQKNPTAFYLCASSIDKVNRDRGYGYTFGSGTRLTVV.

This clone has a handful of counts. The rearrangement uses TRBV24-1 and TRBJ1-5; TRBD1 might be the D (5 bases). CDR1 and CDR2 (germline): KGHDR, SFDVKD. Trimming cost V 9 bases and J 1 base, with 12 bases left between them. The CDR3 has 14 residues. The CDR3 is CATGGYGSNQPQHF. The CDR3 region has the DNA TGTGCCACCGGGGGGTATGGGAGCAATCAGCCCCAGCATTTT.